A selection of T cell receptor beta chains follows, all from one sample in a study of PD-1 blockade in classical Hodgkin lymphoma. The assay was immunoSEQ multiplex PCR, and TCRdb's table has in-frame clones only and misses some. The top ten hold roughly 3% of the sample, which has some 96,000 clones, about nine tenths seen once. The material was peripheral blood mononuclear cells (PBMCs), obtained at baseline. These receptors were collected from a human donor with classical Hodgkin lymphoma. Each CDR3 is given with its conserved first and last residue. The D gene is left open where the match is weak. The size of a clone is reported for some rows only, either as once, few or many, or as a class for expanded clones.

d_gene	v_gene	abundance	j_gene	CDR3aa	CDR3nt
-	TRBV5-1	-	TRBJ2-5	CASSLFLQETQYF	TGCGCCAGCAGCTTGTTCCTCCAAGAGACCCAGTACTTC
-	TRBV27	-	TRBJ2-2	CASSLLGGELFF	TGTGCCAGCAGTTTATTGGGCGGGGAGCTGTTTTTT
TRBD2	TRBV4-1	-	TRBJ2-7	CASSHPGLADSYEQYF	TGCGCCAGCAGCCATCCGGGACTAGCGGACTCCTACGAGCAGTACTTC
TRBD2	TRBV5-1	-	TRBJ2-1	CASSLRLAANVYNEQFF	TGCGCCAGCAGCTTACGACTAGCGGCCAATGTCTACAATGAGCAGTTCTTC
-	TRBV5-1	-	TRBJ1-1	CASSPGPAEAFF	TGCGCCAGCAGCCCCGGGCCTGCTGAAGCTTTCTTT
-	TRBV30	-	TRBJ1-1	CAWSLQGYTEAFF	TGTGCCTGGAGCCTACAGGGTTACACTGAAGCTTTCTTT
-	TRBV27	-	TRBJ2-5	CASSLLPLRALRGETQYF	TGTGCCAGCAGTTTATTGCCCCTCAGGGCTCTCCGTGGCGAGACCCAGTACTTC
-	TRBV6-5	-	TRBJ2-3	CASSRDRRTDTQYF	TGTGCCAGCAGTCGGGACCGCCGCACAGATACGCAGTATTTT
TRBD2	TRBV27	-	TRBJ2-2	CASRQAGLGGTANTGELFF	TGTGCCAGCAGGCAAGCGGGACTAGGTGGGACTGCGAACACCGGGGAGCTGTTTTTT
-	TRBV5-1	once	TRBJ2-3	CASSSTLGAGMTDTQYF	TGCGCCAGCAGCTCCACCCTGGGCGCGGGAATGACAGATACGCAGTATTTT
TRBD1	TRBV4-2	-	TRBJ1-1	CASSPLARGPVNTEAFF	TGTGCCAGCAGCCCCCTAGCCAGGGGGCCGGTGAACACTGAAGCTTTCTTT
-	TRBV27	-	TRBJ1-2	CASSLLRQAGRVTYGYTF	TGTGCCAGCAGTTTACTACGACAGGCCGGAAGGGTTACCTATGGCTACACCTTC
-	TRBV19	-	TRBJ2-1	CASSSFGAGYSPWFF	TGTGCCAGTAGTAGTTTTGGGGCGGGGTACTCCCCTTGGTTCTTC
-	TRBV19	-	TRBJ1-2	CASSTGTHYGYTF	TGTGCCAGTTCTACAGGGACGCACTATGGCTACACCTTC
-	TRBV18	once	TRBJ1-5	CASSPGWLDNQPQHF	TGTGCCAGCTCACCAGGGTGGCTTGACAATCAGCCCCAGCATTTT
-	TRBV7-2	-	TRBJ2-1	CASSLGLDEQFF	TGTGCCAGCAGCTTAGGGTTGGATGAGCAGTTCTTC
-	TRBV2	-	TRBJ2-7	CASSVESSTGEQYF	TGTGCCAGCAGTGTTGAGTCTTCGACCGGAGAGCAGTACTTC
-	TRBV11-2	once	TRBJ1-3	CASSLSYAGRGSGNTIYF	TGTGCCAGCAGCTTATCCTATGCAGGGAGAGGCTCTGGAAACACCATATATTTT
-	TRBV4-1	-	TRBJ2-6	CASSQGPRVLTF	TGCGCCAGCAGCCAGGGCCCACGTGTCCTGACTTTC
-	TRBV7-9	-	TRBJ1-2	CASSRTDGYTF	TGTGCCAGCAGTCGAACAGATGGCTACACCTTC
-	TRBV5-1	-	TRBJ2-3	CASSLDSGLSTDTQYF	TGCGCCAGCAGCTTGGATTCAGGACTCAGCACAGATACGCAGTATTTT
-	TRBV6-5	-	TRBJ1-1	CASSYSEGGAEAFF	TGTGCCAGCAGTTACTCGGAGGGGGGGGCTGAAGCTTTCTTT
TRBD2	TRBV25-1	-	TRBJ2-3	CASSSTSGGGTDTQYF	TGTGCCAGCAGTAGCACCTCGGGGGGGGGCACAGATACGCAGTATTTT
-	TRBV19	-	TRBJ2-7	CASSQGGFGGSYEQYF	TGTGCCAGTAGCCAGGGAGGTTTCGGGGGCTCCTACGAGCAGTACTTC
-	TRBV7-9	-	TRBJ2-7	CASTRNYEQYF	TGTGCCAGCACCCGAAACTACGAGCAGTACTTC
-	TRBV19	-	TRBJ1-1	CASSTTGNTEAFF	TGTGCCAGTAGTACGACAGGGAACACTGAAGCTTTCTTT
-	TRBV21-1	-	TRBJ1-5	CASSKALSALGGQGSNQPQHF	TGTGCCAGCAGCAAAGCGCTTTCAGCGCTTGGTGGACAGGGGAGCAATCAGCCCCAGCATTTT
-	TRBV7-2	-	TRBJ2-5	CASSLEVTQYF	TGTGCCAGCAGCTTAGAGGTGACCCAGTACTTC
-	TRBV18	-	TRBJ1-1	CASSPPNSNTEAFF	TGTGCCAGCTCACCACCAAACAGTAACACTGAAGCTTTCTTT
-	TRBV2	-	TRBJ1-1	CASSVRTANTEAFF	TGTGCCAGCAGTGTCCGGACGGCGAACACTGAAGCTTTCTTT
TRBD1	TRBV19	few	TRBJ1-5	CASSAGQGQWPQHF	TGTGCCAGTAGTGCTGGACAGGGACAGTGGCCCCAGCATTTT
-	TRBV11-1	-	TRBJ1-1	CASFGEGTEAFF	TGTGCCAGCTTTGGGGAGGGCACTGAAGCTTTCTTT
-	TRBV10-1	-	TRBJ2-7	CASSEGLGYEQYF	TGCGCCAGCAGTGAGGGGCTAGGCTACGAGCAGTACTTC
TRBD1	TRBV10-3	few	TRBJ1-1	CAISSDRGPEAFF	TGTGCCATCAGTTCCGACAGGGGACCTGAAGCTTTCTTT
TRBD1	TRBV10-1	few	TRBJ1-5	CASRVGGESNQPQHF	TGCGCCAGCAGGGTAGGGGGCGAAAGCAATCAGCCCCAGCATTTT
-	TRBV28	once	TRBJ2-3	CASTAQADTQYF	TGTGCCAGCACTGCCCAGGCAGATACGCAGTATTTT
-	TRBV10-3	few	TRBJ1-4	CASSGNEKLFF	TGTGCCAGTTCGGGGAATGAAAAACTGTTTTTT
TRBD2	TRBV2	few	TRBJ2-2	CASIKNPSGLAETGELFF	TGTGCCAGCATAAAGAACCCCTCCGGACTAGCGGAAACCGGGGAGCTGTTTTTT
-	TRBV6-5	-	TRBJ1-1	CASSYLGREAFF	TGTGCCAGCAGTTATCTGGGGAGGGAGGCTTTCTTT
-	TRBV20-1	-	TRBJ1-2	CSATPYTF	TGCAGTGCTACCCCCTACACCTTC
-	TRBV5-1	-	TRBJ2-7	CASSSTGAYEQYF	TGCGCCAGCAGTTCTACGGGGGCCTACGAGCAGTACTTC